This TCR beta chain emerged from a study of vaccination effects on CD4 cells after COVID-19. Study-level information: Samples that were drawn after vaccination came a median of 72 days after the second dose. A density of approximately 2.2 million PBMC per well was used; these cells were cultured with roughly 10 IU/ml IL-2 and roughly 9.2 ug/ml peptides. Study-level findings and limits: Researchers report that only 1 of 255 vaccine-induced clones in healthy vaccinees cross-reacted with common cold coronaviruses. Clones that were induced by infection or by vaccine showed marked contraction late after vaccination.

The culture ran for 10 to 11 days, and then CD4+ T cells were isolated. Vaccination of participants consisted of two doses of either the BNT162b2 or mRNA-1273 vaccine. V shed 3 bases and J shed 10 bases, with 12 bases lying between them. Germline lookup yields CDR1 MDHEN and CDR2 SYDVKM. The CDR3 has 12 residues. The method was immunoSEQ multiplex PCR; TCRdb's version includes in-frame clones alone and lacks a portion of them. The sample shows tens of thousands of clones, over 75% of them seen only once. Points on this clone: Its antigen is currently unknown.

The input for sequencing was CD4+ T cells from PBMCs cultured without peptide, taken after COVID-19 vaccination. The chain has TRBV28 and TRBJ1-1; D is ambiguous. The receptor was derived from a human donor who received a COVID-19 vaccine. DNA of the CDR3: TGTGCCAGCAGTTTGAAACGACTTGGAGCTTTCTTT. Translated: CASSLKRLGAFF. The whole variable domain, remainder taken from reference TRBV28 and TRBJ1-1, is DVKVTQSSRYLVKRTGEKVFLECVQDMDHENMFWYRQDPGLGLRLIYFSYDVKMKEKGDIPEGYSVSREKKERFSLILESASTNQTSMYLCASSLKRLGAFFGQGTRLTVV.